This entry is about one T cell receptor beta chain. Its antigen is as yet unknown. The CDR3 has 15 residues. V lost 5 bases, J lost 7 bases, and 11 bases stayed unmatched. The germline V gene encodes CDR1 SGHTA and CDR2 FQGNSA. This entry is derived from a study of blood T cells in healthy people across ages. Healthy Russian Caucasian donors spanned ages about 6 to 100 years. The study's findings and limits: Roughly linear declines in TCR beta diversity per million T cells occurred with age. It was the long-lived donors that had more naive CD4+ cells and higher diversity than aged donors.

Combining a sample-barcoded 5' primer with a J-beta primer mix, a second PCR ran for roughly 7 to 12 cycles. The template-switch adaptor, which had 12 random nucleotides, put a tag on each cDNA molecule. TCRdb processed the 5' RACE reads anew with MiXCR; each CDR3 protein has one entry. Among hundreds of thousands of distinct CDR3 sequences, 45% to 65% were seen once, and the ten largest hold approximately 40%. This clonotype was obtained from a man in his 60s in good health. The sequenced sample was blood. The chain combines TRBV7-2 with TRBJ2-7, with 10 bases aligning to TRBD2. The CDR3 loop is CASSENGLADNEQYF. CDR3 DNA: TGTGCCAGCAGCGAGAACGGACTAGCGGACAATGAGCAGTACTTC.